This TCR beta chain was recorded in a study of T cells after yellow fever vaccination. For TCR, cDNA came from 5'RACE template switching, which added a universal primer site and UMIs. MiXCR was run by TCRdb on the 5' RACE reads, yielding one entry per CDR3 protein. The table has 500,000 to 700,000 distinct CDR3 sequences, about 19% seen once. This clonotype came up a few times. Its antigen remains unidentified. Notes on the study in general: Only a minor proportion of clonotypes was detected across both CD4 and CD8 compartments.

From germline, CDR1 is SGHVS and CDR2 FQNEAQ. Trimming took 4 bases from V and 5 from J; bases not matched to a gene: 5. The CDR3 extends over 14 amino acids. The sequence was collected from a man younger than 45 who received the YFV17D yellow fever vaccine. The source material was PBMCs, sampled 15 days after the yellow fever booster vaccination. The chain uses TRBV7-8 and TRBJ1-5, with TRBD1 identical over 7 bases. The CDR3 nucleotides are TGTGCCAGCAGCTCGTCAGGGGGTTATCAGCCCCAGCATTTT. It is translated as CASSSSGGYQPQHF.